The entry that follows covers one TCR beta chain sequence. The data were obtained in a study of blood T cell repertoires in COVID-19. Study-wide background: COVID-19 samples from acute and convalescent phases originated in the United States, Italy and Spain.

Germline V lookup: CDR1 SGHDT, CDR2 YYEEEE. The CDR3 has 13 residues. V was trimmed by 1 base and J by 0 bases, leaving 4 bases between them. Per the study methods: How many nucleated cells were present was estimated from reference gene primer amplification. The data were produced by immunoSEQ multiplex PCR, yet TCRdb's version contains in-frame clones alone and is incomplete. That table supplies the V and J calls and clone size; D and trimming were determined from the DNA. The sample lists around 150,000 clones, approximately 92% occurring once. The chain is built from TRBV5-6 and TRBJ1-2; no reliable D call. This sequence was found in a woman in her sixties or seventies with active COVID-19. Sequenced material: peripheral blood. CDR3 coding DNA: TGTGCCAGCAGCTTGCTGTCTAACTATGGCTACACCTTC. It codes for CASSLLSNYGYTF.